The 29 T cell receptor beta chains reported below all come from one sample, sequenced in a study of molecular identifiers for immune sequencing clone quantification. MiXCR, applied by TCRdb to the PCR reads, yields one record per CDR3 protein. The sample yields more than 550,000 distinct CDR3 sequences, over 25% seen once. The sequenced sample consisted of naive CD8+ T cells from blood, with Jurkat cell RNA spiked in. Subset here: FACS-sorted CD8+CD4-CCR7+CD45RA+ naive T cells. These receptors were obtained from a human donor in good health. Some libraries in this study had Jurkat cell RNA spiked in.

The chain carries TRBV7-9 and TRBJ1-3; TRBD1 matches at 7 bases. CDR3 length: 14 residues. Germline loops: CDR1 SEHNR, CDR2 FQNEAQ (reference sequence). The V gene end was trimmed by 6 bases and the J gene end by 6 bases; junction bases not matched to a gene: 8. The CDR3 nucleotides read TGTGCCAGCAGTAAGAAGGGGGCTGAAAACACCATATATTTT. Amino acids: CASSKKGAENTIYF.

Concerning this clonotype: Just one base apart from a much larger clone, this may be a read error. The rearrangement links TRBV4-3 to TRBJ1-1, with D possibly matching TRBD1 (5 bases). Trimming removed 1 base from V and 6 bases from J, with 21 bases in between. The CDR3 runs to 17 residues. Germline CDR1 is LGHNA and CDR2 is YSLEER. CDR3 DNA: TGCGCCAGCAGCCAAGTTCTGGGCAGGGACGGAGACGCTGAAGCTTTCTTT. It specifies CASSQVLGRDGDAEAFF.

Many counts were recorded for this clonotype. CDR3 sequence: CASRLTPGQGPEQYF. In DNA form, the CDR3 reads TGTGCCAGCAGATTGACCCCGGGACAGGGACCCGAGCAGTACTTC. This chain joins TRBV5-5 and TRBJ2-7; 9 bases agree with TRBD1. CDR1 SGHKS and CDR2 YYEKEE come from the germline V gene (reference sequence). There are 15 residues in the CDR3. V lost 5 bases, J lost 6 bases, and 12 bases stayed unmatched.

With respect to this clonotype: As the CDR3 is not closed by the conserved phenylalanine or tryptophan, this likely results from a read error. CDR3 DNA: TGTGCCAGCAGTCCTTTAGGACGAATCCGGGACGGATACAATGAGCAGTTCTTG. Translation gives CASSPLGRIRDGYNEQFL. The genes are TRBV27 and TRBJ2-1; D is perhaps TRBD1 or TRBD2 (5 bases each). V shed 5 bases and J shed 4 bases, with 24 bases lying between them. Per germline, CDR1 MNHEY and CDR2 SMNVEV (reference sequence). The CDR3 sequence is 18 residues long.

Comments on this clonotype: The junction differs from germline at one of its ends, possibly a read error. J is TRBJ2-5 and V is TRBV6-6, with D unclear. The CDR3 extends over 16 amino acids. The germline V gene encodes CDR1 MNHNY and CDR2 SVGAGI (reference sequence). CDR3 region: CAGSYSPAPSPEPPYF. The CDR3 nucleotides read TGTGCCGGCAGTTACTCGCCCGCGCCGTCCCCAGAGCCCCCGTACTTC.

The chain joins TRBV7-9 to TRBJ2-1, with D possibly matching TRBD1 (6 bases). The CDR3 sequence is 12 residues long. The germline CDR1 and CDR2 sequences are SEHNR and FQNEAQ (reference sequence). V was shortened by 6 bases and J by 8 bases, with 11 bases between the two germline ends. CDR3 bases: TGTGCCAGCAGAGCAGCAGGGGATGAGCAGTTCTTC. Translating it yields CASRAAGDEQFF. Combining the CDR3 with reference TRBV7-9 and TRBJ2-1 gives the whole variable domain DTGVSQNPRHKITKRGQNVTFRCDPISEHNRLYWYRQTLGQGPEFLTYFQNEAQLEKSRLLSDRFSAERPKGSFSTLEIQRTEQGDSAMYLCASRAAGDEQFFGPGTRLTVL.

Concerning this clonotype: A junction boundary mismatches the germline segment, possibly from a read error. The rearrangement links TRBV12-3 or TRBV12-4 to TRBJ2-2; D might be TRBD1 (5 bases). CDR3 length: 13 amino acids. DNA of the CDR3: TGTGTCAGCAGTATCTCAGGGCTCGGGGAGCTGTTTTTT. Protein sequence: CVSSISGLGELFF.

With respect to this clonotype: A much larger clonotype is one base distant, so this may be a read error. This chain uses TRBV27 with TRBJ1-1; tentatively, D is TRBD1 (6 bases). CDR1 and CDR2 (germline): MNHEY, SMNVEV (reference sequence). The length of the CDR3 is 12 residues. CDR3 bases: TGTGCCAGCAGTTTACTCAAGGGGGAAGCTTACTTT. Its protein is CASSLLKGEAYF.

In the case of this clonotype: At one end, the junction sequence differs from germline, possibly due to a read error. V is TRBV3-1 and J is TRBJ1-4, with D possibly matching TRBD1 (5 bases). CDR3 length equals 14 residues. Germline loops: CDR1 LGHDT, CDR2 YNNKEL (reference sequence). CDR3 loop: CASSQVQENEKLSF. In nucleotides, the CDR3 is TGTGCCAGCAGCCAAGTACAGGAGAATGAAAAACTGTCTTTT.

This clonotype was recorded many times. This sequence joins TRBV20-1 and TRBJ1-1; TRBD1 matches 7 bases. The CDR3 sequence is 14 residues long. Germline V gene data show CDR1 as DFQATT and CDR2 as SNEGSKA (reference sequence). V shed 6 bases, J shed 5 bases, and the junction held 12 bases outside the gene matches. CDR3 amino acids: CSAWDSEKETEAFF. The CDR3 nucleotides read TGCAGTGCCTGGGACAGTGAAAAAGAAACTGAAGCTTTCTTT.

With regard to this clonotype: One end of the junction is discordant with germline, which a read error may explain. The chain combines TRBV9 with TRBJ2-3; D not certain. CDR1 and CDR2 from the germline V gene are SGDLS and YYNGEE. The CDR3 runs to 13 residues. Here the CDR3 reads CAGSVVETDTQYF. In nucleotides, the CDR3 is TGTGCCGGCAGCGTAGTGGAAACAGATACGCAGTATTTT.

This chain joins TRBV5-3 and TRBJ1-5; TRBD1 agrees at 7 bases. TRBV5-3 is reported as an ORF; its role is uncertain. J lost 0 bases, V lost 0 bases, and 9 bases had no gene match. CDR3 size: 18 residues. In DNA form, the CDR3 reads TGTGCCAGAAGCTTGGCGGCCGGGACAGCTTATAGCAATCAGCCCCAGCATTTT. As protein: CARSLAAGTAYSNQPQHF.

This chain uses TRBV7-9 with TRBJ1-2; D is perhaps TRBD1 (6 bases). Looked up from germline, CDR1 is SEHNR and CDR2 is FQNEAQ (reference sequence). The CDR3 has 15 residues. V was clipped by 5 bases and J by 5 bases, with 18 bases between them. The CDR3 spells CASSQAGARAYGYTF. The CDR3 DNA reads TGTGCCAGCAGCCAGGCGGGGGCCAGGGCGTATGGCTACACCTTC.

This clonotype was counted between two and nine times. The chain uses TRBV7-9 and TRBJ2-1, with D possibly TRBD1 on 6 matching bases. This CDR3 spans 14 amino acids. Germline V gives CDR1 SEHNR, CDR2 FQNEAQ (reference sequence). V was cut by 5 bases and J by 3 bases, with 11 bases left in between. The CDR3 reads CASSQADSYNEQFF. CDR3 sequence (DNA): TGTGCCAGCAGCCAAGCGGACAGCTACAATGAGCAGTTCTTC.

This clonotype was detected ten times or more. The chain links TRBV4-3 to TRBJ1-2; the D gene is possibly TRBD1 (6 bases). Germline V gives CDR1 LGHNA, CDR2 YSLEER. V lost 1 base to trimming and J lost 4 bases, with 10 bases between them. There are 14 residues in the CDR3. CDR3 in DNA: TGCGCCAGCAGCCAAGGAGGGGGAAGCTATGGCTACACCTTC. Protein sequence: CASSQGGGSYGYTF.

In this sample, this clonotype turned up a few times. This chain connects TRBV7-9 to TRBJ2-5; D may be TRBD2 (6 bases). Germline-derived CDR1 and CDR2 are SEHNR and FQNEAQ (reference sequence). This CDR3 comprises 15 residues. Trimming removed 8 bases at V and 4 bases at J, with 20 bases between. The DNA for the CDR3 is TGTGCCAGCTATTGGTTGTCGGGAGACGTAGAGACCCAGTACTTC. Protein: CASYWLSGDVETQYF.

This clonotype has a count of ten or more. The CDR3 DNA sequence: TGCGCCAGCAGCCAAGTCTTGAATCAGCCCCAGCATTTT. Amino acid sequence: CASSQVLNQPQHF. The gene calls are TRBV4-1 and TRBJ1-5, with D unclear. CDR3 length: 13 residues. Trimming removed 1 base from V and 4 bases from J, with 5 bases in between. Per the germline V gene, CDR1 is MGHRA and CDR2 is YSYEKL.

To note about this clonotype: It may be a read error: a sequence one base away is much more abundant. The chain links TRBV9 to TRBJ1-3; no firm D call. V lost 3 bases and J 4 bases, leaving 14 bases between the germline ends. Germline assignment: CDR1 SGDLS and CDR2 YYNGEE. The CDR3 has 15 residues. CDR3 in amino acids: CASSAESEWGNTIYF. CDR3 in DNA: TGTGCCAGCAGCGCAGAGTCGGAATGGGGAAACACCATATATTTT.

This clonotype turned up a few times. This chain links TRBV27 with TRBJ1-4; 9 bases map to TRBD1. This CDR3 spans 17 amino acids. Losses at the gene ends were 6 bases for V and 6 bases for J; bases not matched to a gene: 14. Germline-derived CDR1 and CDR2 are MNHEY and SMNVEV (reference sequence). DNA of the CDR3: TGTGCCAGCAGCTCCCAGGGAATCGGGACAGGGTATGAAAAACTGTTTTTT. It codes for CASSSQGIGTGYEKLFF.

This clonotype has ten or more counts. The chain recombines TRBV4-3 with TRBJ1-4; perhaps TRBD1 as D (5 bases). The CDR3 is 16 amino acids. Trimming took 0 bases from V and 7 from J, leaving 15 bases between them. Germline V gives CDR1 LGHNA, CDR2 YSLEER. This CDR3 reads CASSQDRAGYIEKLFF. CDR3 sequence (DNA): TGCGCCAGCAGCCAAGATCGGGCAGGGTATATTGAAAAACTGTTTTTT.

This clonotype was seen many times. J is TRBJ2-3 and V is TRBV20-1; TRBD2 matches 10 bases. This CDR3 region has 16 residues. V shed 3 bases and J 2 bases; nucleotides not matched to a gene: 8. From germline, CDR1 is DFQATT and CDR2 SNEGSKA (reference sequence). The CDR3 region is CSASAGLADPTDTQYF. CDR3 in DNA: TGCAGTGCTAGCGCTGGACTAGCGGACCCCACAGATACGCAGTATTTT.

This clonotype was observed many times. The V call is TRBV7-9, the J call TRBJ2-1; 13 bases match TRBD2. The CDR3 has 15 amino acids. The germline CDR1 and CDR2 sequences are SEHNR and FQNEAQ (reference sequence). With V trimmed by 5 bases and J by 9 bases, 7 bases remained unmatched. In DNA, the CDR3 is TGTGCCAGCAGCCACGAGGGACTAGCGGGGATTGAGCAGTTCTTC. Its protein is CASSHEGLAGIEQFF.

With respect to this clonotype: An end of the junction does not agree with germline; a read error may underlie this. The rearrangement joins TRBV7-9 to TRBJ2-2, with TRBD1 identical over 8 bases. The CDR3 is made up of 15 amino acids. Germline V gene data show CDR1 as SEHNR and CDR2 as FQNEAQ (reference sequence). DNA for the CDR3: TGTGCCAGCAGCTCCCGACAGGGGCCCCCCGGGAAGCTGTTTTTT. Encoded protein: CASSSRQGPPGKLFF.

The J gene is TRBJ2-5, the V gene TRBV5-4; the D gene is possibly TRBD1 (6 bases). Trimming shortened V by 6 bases and J by 0 bases, and 12 bases separated the two germline ends. CDR1 SGHNT and CDR2 YYREEE come from the germline V gene (reference sequence). The CDR3 runs to 14 residues. The CDR3 nucleotides are TGTGCCAGCAACCTCGGACAGTACCAAGAGACCCAGTACTTC. It yields the protein CASNLGQYQETQYF.

This clonotype appeared a few times. The rearrangement joins TRBV5-6 to TRBJ1-2; D uncertain. This CDR3 contains 12 residues. Germline V lookup: CDR1 SGHDT, CDR2 YYEEEE. V lost 0 bases to trimming and J lost 7 bases, with 7 bases between them. In DNA, the CDR3 is TGTGCCAGCAGCTTGGGAGCCCGTGGCTACACCTTC. Its translation: CASSLGARGYTF.

This clonotype was seen repeatedly, ten times or more. The chain combines TRBV7-2 with TRBJ2-1; 8 bases agree with TRBD2. Trimming at V came to 1 base and at J to 0 bases, leaving 14 bases not matched to a gene. The CDR3 loop spans 20 amino acids. Germline loops: CDR1 SGHTA, CDR2 FQGNSA. As DNA, the CDR3 is TGTGCCAGCAGCTTAGTCCCCGGGGTTGTGGCGGGGGGCTCCTACAATGAGCAGTTCTTC. Protein product: CASSLVPGVVAGGSYNEQFF. Complete variable domain (other parts from reference TRBV7-2 and TRBJ2-1): GAGVSQSPSNKVTEKGKDVELRCDPISGHTALYWYRQSLGQGLEFLIYFQGNSAPDKSGLPSDRFSAERTGGSVSTLTIQRTQQEDSAVYLCASSLVPGVVAGGSYNEQFFGPGTRLTVL.

The chain recombines TRBV14 with TRBJ2-7; D tentatively reads TRBD1 or TRBD2 (5 bases each). The V end was cut by 4 bases, the J end by 9 bases, with 22 bases between. The CDR3 consists of 15 residues. The germline gives CDR1 SGHDN, CDR2 FVKESK. The CDR3 loop is CASSPTWGAGSAQYF. CDR3 bases: TGTGCCAGCAGCCCCACCTGGGGCGCGGGCTCCGCGCAGTACTTC.

This clonotype was observed a few times. This chain links TRBV7-9 with TRBJ1-2; a weak D match, TRBD1 (5 bases). This CDR3 has 14 residues. The germline V and J ends were trimmed by 5 bases and 8 bases, with 18 bases remaining between them. Germline V gene sequence: CDR1 SEHNR, CDR2 FQNEAQ (reference sequence). CDR3 sequence reads: CASSPSPGPGGYTF. CDR3 bases: TGTGCCAGCAGCCCATCCCCGGGACCGGGGGGCTACACCTTC. Variable domain in full (rest from reference TRBV7-9 and TRBJ1-2): DTGVSQNPRHKITKRGQNVTFRCDPISEHNRLYWYRQTLGQGPEFLTYFQNEAQLEKSRLLSDRFSAERPKGSFSTLEIQRTEQGDSAMYLCASSPSPGPGGYTFGSGTRLTVV.

This clonotype was seen many times. The DNA for the CDR3 is TGTGCCTGGAGTGTCGGTCAGAACTATGGCTACACCTTC. Amino acid sequence: CAWSVGQNYGYTF. The chain joins TRBV30 to TRBJ1-2; D not resolved. This CDR3 is 13 amino acids long. The V end lost 0 bases, the J end lost 2 bases, and 7 bases lay between the germline ends. Germline-derived CDR1 and CDR2 are GTSNPN and SVGIG (reference sequence). Variable domain in full (rest from reference TRBV30 and TRBJ1-2): SQTIHQWPATLVQPVGSPLSLECTVEGTSNPNLYWYRQAAGRGLQLLFYSVGIGQISSEVPQNLSASRPQDRQFILSSKKLLLSDSGFYLCAWSVGQNYGYTFGSGTRLTVV.